This T cell receptor beta chain was retrieved from a study of blood T cell repertoires in COVID-19. Profiling relied on immunoSEQ multiplex PCR, and the TCRdb table lists in-frame clones only, not all of them. The profile shows approximately 75,000 clones, around nine tenths of them singletons. The germline CDR1 and CDR2 sequences are LNHDA and SQIVND (reference sequence). The CDR3 is 13 amino acids. The germline V and J ends were trimmed by 7 bases and 6 bases, with 15 bases remaining between them. Sequenced material: peripheral blood. This TCR was recovered from a man older than 75 with COVID-19, enrolled during active disease. This chain links TRBV19 with TRBJ1-2; D not resolved. This CDR3 is CASTHWAADGYTF. Here the CDR3 DNA reads TGTGCCAGTACCCATTGGGCAGCGGATGGCTACACCTTC.